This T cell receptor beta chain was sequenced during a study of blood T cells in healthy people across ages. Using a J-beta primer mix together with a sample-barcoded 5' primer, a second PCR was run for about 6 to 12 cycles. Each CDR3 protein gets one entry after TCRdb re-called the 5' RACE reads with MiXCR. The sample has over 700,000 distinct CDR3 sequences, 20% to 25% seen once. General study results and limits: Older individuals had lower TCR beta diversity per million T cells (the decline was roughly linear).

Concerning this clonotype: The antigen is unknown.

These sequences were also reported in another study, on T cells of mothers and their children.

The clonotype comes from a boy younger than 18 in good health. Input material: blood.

CDR3 protein: CASSDISGRVEAQYF. CDR3 bases: TGTGCCAGCAGCGATATAAGCGGGAGAGTGGAGGCCCAGTACTTC. The chain uses TRBV7-2 and TRBJ2-5; TRBD2 agrees at 8 bases. Germline V gene data show CDR1 as SGHTA and CDR2 as FQGNSA. V lost 5 bases, J lost 9 bases, and 14 bases stayed unmatched. The CDR3 contains 15 residues.